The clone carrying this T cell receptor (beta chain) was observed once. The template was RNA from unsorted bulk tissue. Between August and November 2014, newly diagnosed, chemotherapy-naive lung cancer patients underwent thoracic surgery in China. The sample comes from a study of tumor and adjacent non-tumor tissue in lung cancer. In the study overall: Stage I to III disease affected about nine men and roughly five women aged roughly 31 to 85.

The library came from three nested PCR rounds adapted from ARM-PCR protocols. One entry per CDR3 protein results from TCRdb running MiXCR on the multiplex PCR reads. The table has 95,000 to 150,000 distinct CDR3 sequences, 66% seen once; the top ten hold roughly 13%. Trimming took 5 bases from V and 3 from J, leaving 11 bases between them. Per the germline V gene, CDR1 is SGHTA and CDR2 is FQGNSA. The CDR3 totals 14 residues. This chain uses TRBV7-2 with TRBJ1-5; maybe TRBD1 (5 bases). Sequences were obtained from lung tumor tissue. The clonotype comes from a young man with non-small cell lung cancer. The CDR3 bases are TGTGCCAGCAGCACCCGCGGGGCCAATCAGCCCCAGCATTTT. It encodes CASSTRGANQPQHF.